Shown below are 4 T cell receptor beta chains from a single sample sequenced in a study of T cell repertoires and Cas9 in healthy adults. Clones were sequenced by immunoSEQ multiplex PCR, and TCRdb holds only the in-frame ones, with some missing. The sample records 20,000 to 25,000 clones, more than 90% being singletons. The sequencing input was CD4+ effector T cells (CD127+, CD25-, CD137-, CD154-) from PBMCs; culture status not recorded. Receptors originate from a human donor in good health.

The CDR3 region has the DNA TGTGCCAGCAGTGATAAAAGCGTCACCCTCCACTTT. Translation gives CASSDKSVTLHF. The chain is built from TRBV2 and TRBJ1-6; D is undetermined. Between the trimmed V and J ends, which lost 3 bases and 14 bases, there was a span of 11 bases. This CDR3 has 12 residues. CDR1 and CDR2 from the germline V gene are SNHLY and FYNNEI.

About this clone: At the DNA level, this CDR3 is encoded by other sequences in the same sample as well. The CDR3 region is CASSRTGVGTETQYF. CDR3 bases: TGTGCCAGCTCTCGGACAGGGGTGGGAACGGAGACCCAGTACTTC. The chain links TRBV18 to TRBJ2-5; 9 nucleotides align to TRBD1. Germline trimming cut 6 bases from V and 5 bases from J; bases unmatched to any gene: 10. Germline V CDR1 and CDR2: KGHSH, LQKENI. This CDR3 spans 15 amino acids.

This chain links TRBV9 with TRBJ1-2; TRBD1 agrees at 7 bases. V trimming: 4 bases; J trimming: 4 bases; junction bases outside the gene matches: 10. The CDR3 runs to 15 residues. Germline assignment: CDR1 SGDLS and CDR2 YYNGEE. The CDR3 bases are TGTGCCAGCAGCACGACAGGGAGCATGGCCTATGGCTACACCTTC. The encoded protein is CASSTTGSMAYGYTF.

The chain links TRBV7-8 to TRBJ2-7; 7 bases map to TRBD2. The germline gives CDR1 SGHVS, CDR2 FQNEAQ. The CDR3 has 12 residues. The V gene end was trimmed by 4 bases and the J gene end by 5 bases; junction bases not matched to a gene: 2. The CDR3 is CASSSGLNEQYF. CDR3 in DNA: TGTGCCAGCAGCTCGGGACTAAACGAGCAGTACTTC.